This T cell receptor (beta chain) derives from a study of cytomegalovirus exposure and HLA in healthy donors. The study's findings and limits: It was reported in a later analysis that an Asian-associated ancestry cluster showed fewer N-insertions than the roughly 620-donor mean. Most sequenced TCRs were rare (though some public TCRs occurred in many donors).

PCR employed 60 Vbeta and 13 Jbeta primers. Sequencing was performed with immunoSEQ multiplex PCR; in TCRdb, only in-frame clones are kept and a portion is missing. This table holds some 130,000 clones. V lost 5 bases, J lost 2 bases, and 10 bases stayed unmatched. Germline-derived CDR1 and CDR2 are KGHSH and LQKENI. The CDR3 contains 17 residues. A word on this clone: Its specificity is not known.

V usage is TRBV18 and J usage is TRBJ2-1, with 9 bases fitting TRBD2. What was sequenced was PBMCs. The clonotype was recovered from a woman aged 40 to 55 in good health and CMV-seropositive. The CDR3 here is CASSSLPSGKTYNEQFF. The CDR3 DNA reads as TGTGCCAGCTCATCGCTTCCTAGCGGGAAAACCTACAATGAGCAGTTCTTC.